This T cell receptor (beta chain) was observed in a study of T cells of healthy individuals. CDR3 length: 14 amino acids. Each CDR3 protein gets one entry after TCRdb re-called the 5' RACE reads with MiXCR. This sample has about 82,000 distinct CDR3 sequences, with more than 5% found just once. This clonotype has at least ten counts. The receptor comes from a female donor in good health. The chain employs TRBV12-2 and TRBJ1-6; the table gives TRBD1 as D, unverified against the DNA. TRBV12-2 is a recognized pseudogene. The CDR3 sequence: CASRLNPFLSPLHF. The CDR3 bases are TGTGCAAGTCGCTTAAACCCCTTCCTTTCACCCCTCCACTTT.